These 30 T cell receptor beta chains came from one sample sequenced in a study of blood T cell repertoires in COVID-19. Clones were sequenced by immunoSEQ multiplex PCR, and TCRdb holds only the in-frame ones, with some missing. The sample carries around 200,000 clones, 80% to 90% recorded once. Material: peripheral blood. These receptor sequences come from a man between 70 and 80 years old with active or convalescent COVID-19.

Comments on this clone: The same CDR3 is also encoded by other DNA sequences in this sample. This chain joins TRBV19 and TRBJ1-5; TRBD1 matches at 7 bases. After removal of 3 bases from V and 7 bases from J, the junction contained 9 bases not matched to a gene. CDR1 and CDR2 (germline): LNHDA, SQIVND (reference sequence). The length of the CDR3 is 15 residues. The CDR3 DNA sequence: TGTGCCAGTAGTATCCCAGGGGGGCCCTACCAGCCCCAGCATTTT. It translates to CASSIPGGPYQPQHF.

This rearrangement joins TRBV19 to TRBJ1-5; D is possibly TRBD1 (5 bases). The germline CDR1 and CDR2 sequences are LNHDA and SQIVND (reference sequence). CDR3 length equals 16 residues. Deletions cut 7 bases from V and 0 bases from J, with 16 bases between. CDR3 DNA sequence: TGTGCCAGTACTCGACAAGGGGAAATTAGCAATCAGCCCCAGCATTTT. Its translation: CASTRQGEISNQPQHF.

This clone was recorded many times. V and J are TRBV7-8 and TRBJ2-2; D is perhaps TRBD1 (6 bases). CDR3 length equals 15 residues. The V end was cut by 10 bases, the J end by 5 bases, with 20 bases between. Germline-derived CDR1 and CDR2 are SGHVS and FQNEAQ. This chain's CDR3 is CATIGNQGKTGELFF. The DNA of the CDR3 is TGTGCCACAATAGGGAACCAGGGGAAGACCGGGGAGCTGTTTTTT. Supplemented by reference TRBV7-8 and TRBJ2-2, the full variable domain reads GAGVSQSPRYKVAKRGQDVALRCDPISGHVSLFWYQQALGQGPEFLTYFQNEAQLDKSGLPSDRFFAERPEGSVSTLKIQRTQQEDSAVYLCATIGNQGKTGELFFGEGSRLTVL.

The chain joins TRBV6-5 to TRBJ2-7; 9 bases are a match to TRBD1. V was pared by 0 bases and J by 3 bases, with 6 bases of the junction left unmatched. The CDR3 has 16 residues. CDR1 MNHEY and CDR2 SVGAGI come from the germline V gene. CDR3 residues: CASSYSGGQGVYEQYF. CDR3 DNA: TGTGCCAGCAGTTACTCCGGGGGACAGGGAGTCTACGAGCAGTACTTC.

Written as DNA, the CDR3 is TGTGCCAGCTCAGGACAGGAGGATGAAAAACTGTTTTTT. The encoded protein is CASSGQEDEKLFF. The gene calls are TRBV2 and TRBJ1-4; 7 nucleotides match TRBD1. The CDR3 sequence is 13 residues long. The ends lost 8 bases at V and 6 bases at J; junction bases unmatched: 6. Germline V gives CDR1 SNHLY, CDR2 FYNNEI.

CDR3: CATSRGTDSYEQYF. For the CDR3, the DNA is TGTGCCACCAGCAGGGGGACAGACTCCTACGAGCAGTACTTC. The V call is TRBV15, the J call TRBJ2-7; 7 bases agree with TRBD1. CDR1 and CDR2 from the germline V gene are LNHNV and YYDKDF (reference sequence). The CDR3 has 14 residues. V trimming: 3 bases; J trimming: 0 bases; junction bases outside the gene matches: 2.

This chain joins TRBV25-1 and TRBJ1-1; maybe TRBD1 (5 bases). V was clipped by 2 bases and J by 1 base, with 8 bases between them. The CDR3 length is 14 residues. The germline gives CDR1 MGHDK, CDR2 SYGVNS. CDR3 DNA: TGTGCCAGCAGTGAAGCAAGGGGGAACACTGAAGCTTTCTTT. Translating it yields CASSEARGNTEAFF.

This chain's CDR3 is CASSVQGIQETQYF. The CDR3 coding sequence is TGTGCCAGCAGCGTACAGGGAATCCAAGAGACCCAGTACTTC. V usage is TRBV7-2 and J usage is TRBJ2-5, with D perhaps TRBD1 (6 bases). Trimming took 5 bases from V and 1 from J, leaving 11 bases between them. There are 14 residues in the CDR3. Germline V lookup: CDR1 SGHTA, CDR2 FQGNSA.

The V gene is TRBV18, the J gene TRBJ2-5; no clear D. The V gene lost 3 bases and the J gene lost 1 base, with 9 bases spanning the gap. The CDR3 has 14 residues. Germline CDR1 and CDR2: KGHSH and LQKENI. CDR3 residues: CASSPPEAQETQYF. The CDR3 coding sequence is TGTGCCAGCTCACCCCCTGAAGCCCAAGAGACCCAGTACTTC.

This clone was observed at least ten times. The V call is TRBV28, the J call TRBJ1-1; D remains ambiguous. The V gene's germline CDR1 is MDHEN and CDR2 SYDVKM. This CDR3 has 16 amino acids. V shed 3 bases and J shed 4 bases, with 18 bases lying between them. The CDR3 nucleotides are TGTGCCAGCAGTTTTCCAAATGGGCCCTTTCGCACTGAAGCTTTCTTT. Translated, it gives CASSFPNGPFRTEAFF.

The chain uses TRBV5-1 and TRBJ2-2; possibly TRBD2 for D (6 bases). The CDR3 extends over 16 amino acids. CDR1 is SGHRS, CDR2 YFSETQ, per germline. The V gene lost 1 base and the J gene lost 1 base, with 11 bases spanning the gap. DNA for the CDR3: TGCGCCAGCAGCTTGAGTAGCGGATGGAACACCGGGGAGCTGTTTTTT. Translation gives CASSLSSGWNTGELFF.

V usage is TRBV19 and J usage is TRBJ2-3; D possibly corresponds to TRBD2 (7 bases). Trimming took off 10 bases at V and 6 bases at J, with 14 bases between the two ends. This CDR3 comprises 12 residues. Germline V gene sequence: CDR1 LNHDA, CDR2 SQIVND (reference sequence). CDR3 protein: CATSGGGDTQYF. The CDR3 region has the DNA TGTGCCACTTCGGGGGGCGGGGATACGCAGTATTTT.

V gene TRBV7-8 combines with J gene TRBJ2-6, with 8 positions matching TRBD1. Looked up from germline, CDR1 is SGHVS and CDR2 is FQNEAQ. With 0 bases clipped from V and 1 base from J, the junction kept 2 bases outside the gene matches. CDR3 length: 17 residues. CDR3 amino acids: CASSLARTGSGANVLTF. CDR3 sequence (DNA): TGTGCCAGCAGCTTAGCACGGACAGGGTCTGGGGCCAACGTCCTGACTTTC.

V and J are TRBV6-4 and TRBJ2-5, with 8 positions matching TRBD1. The CDR3 sequence is 13 residues long. CDR1 is MRHNA and CDR2 is SNTAGT in the germline V gene. V lost 3 bases and J lost 9; bases outside the gene matches: 6. CDR3 protein: CASSEKQGAPQYF. The CDR3 region has the DNA TGTGCCAGCAGTGAAAAGCAGGGGGCCCCCCAGTACTTC.

The rearrangement joins TRBV29-1 to TRBJ1-3; TRBD1 matches 10 bases. Unmatched junction bases numbered 1, after V lost 1 base and J lost 1 base. This CDR3 is built from 15 residues. The germline V gene encodes CDR1 SQVTM and CDR2 ANQGSEA. The CDR3 is CSVEGTGGSGNTIYF. The CDR3 DNA is TGCAGCGTTGAAGGGACAGGGGGTTCTGGAAACACCATATATTTT.

This clone occurred once. This sequence joins TRBV5-1 and TRBJ2-3; D is perhaps TRBD2 (5 bases). The CDR3 has 13 amino acids. The germline V gene encodes CDR1 SGHRS and CDR2 YFSETQ. The V end was cut by 7 bases, the J end by 6 bases, with 15 bases between. CDR3 region: CASQILPGDTQYF. Here the CDR3 DNA reads TGCGCCAGCCAGATTCTACCGGGGGATACGCAGTATTTT.

The J gene is TRBJ2-2, the V gene TRBV9; possible D gene TRBD1, 6 bases. The CDR3 is 16 residues long. Germline V gene sequence: CDR1 SGDLS, CDR2 YYNGEE. V was clipped by 3 bases and J by 6 bases, with 18 bases between them. The CDR3 is CASSARIGQQPGELFF. CDR3 bases: TGTGCCAGCAGCGCAAGGATAGGACAGCAACCCGGGGAGCTGTTTTTT. Full variable domain (outside the CDR3, taken from reference TRBV9 and TRBJ2-2): DSGVTQTPKHLITATGQRVTLRCSPRSGDLSVYWYQQSLDQGLQFLIQYYNGEERAKGNILERFSAQQFPDLHSELNLSSLELGDSALYFCASSARIGQQPGELFFGEGSRLTVL.

V gene TRBV5-1 combines with J gene TRBJ1-1, with unresolved D. V lost 0 bases, J lost 1 base, and 7 bases lay in between. Germline V gives CDR1 SGHRS, CDR2 YFSETQ. The CDR3 spans 14 residues. The CDR3, as DNA: TGCGCCAGCAGCTTGGTGCGGGAGAACACTGAAGCTTTCTTT. This gives the protein CASSLVRENTEAFF.

This sequence joins TRBV7-2 and TRBJ1-5, with D maybe TRBD1 (5 bases). Germline CDR1 SGHTA, CDR2 FQGNSA. The CDR3 contains 15 residues. Trimming took 2 bases from V and 5 from J, leaving 13 bases between them. Written as DNA, the CDR3 is TGTGCCAGCAGCTTAAATCGACAGACCTATCAGCCCCAGCATTTT. Translating gives CASSLNRQTYQPQHF.

The chain employs TRBV7-2 and TRBJ1-2; possibly TRBD1 for D (6 bases). V was clipped by 1 base and J by 6 bases, with 18 bases between them. The germline V gene has CDR1 SGHTA and CDR2 FQGNSA. CDR3 length: 16 amino acids. The CDR3 coding sequence is TGTGCCAGCAGCTTAGGGTGGCGGCAGGGGAAGGATGGCTACACCTTC. It translates to CASSLGWRQGKDGYTF.

This clone showed up just once. The V call is TRBV18, the J call TRBJ1-1; the D is unclear. The CDR3 consists of 13 residues. Germline CDR1 reads KGHSH; CDR2 reads LQKENI. Deletions cut 5 bases from V and 4 bases from J, with 11 bases between. The CDR3 coding sequence is TGTGCCAGCTCAGGGCATGAGGGCACTGAAGCTTTCTTT. Translated, it gives CASSGHEGTEAFF.

The chain has TRBV6-5 and TRBJ2-2, with D tentatively TRBD1 (5 bases). V dropped 2 bases and J dropped 2 bases, with 12 bases sitting between them. The CDR3 consists of 16 residues. The V gene's germline CDR1 is MNHEY and CDR2 SVGAGI. CDR3 sequence (DNA): TGTGCCAGCAGTTACGGGCCAACAGGAAACACCGGGGAGCTGTTTTTT. This codes for CASSYGPTGNTGELFF.

This rearrangement joins TRBV5-5 to TRBJ2-7, with 7 nucleotides matching TRBD1. The germline V gene encodes CDR1 SGHKS and CDR2 YYEKEE (reference sequence). CDR3 length: 17 residues. The V segment lost 2 bases and the J segment 2 bases; nucleotides outside the gene matches: 13. In DNA form, the CDR3 reads TGTGCCAGCAGCTTACGACAGGGAACTGCCCTAACCTACGAGCAGTACTTC. Its protein is CASSLRQGTALTYEQYF. The whole variable domain, filled in from reference TRBV5-5 and TRBJ2-7, reads DAGVTQSPTHLIKTRGQQVTLRCSPISGHKSVSWYQQVLGQGPQFIFQYYEKEERGRGNFPDRFSARQFPNYSSELNVNALLLGDSALYLCASSLRQGTALTYEQYFGPGTRLTVT.

The chain has TRBV11-3 and TRBJ1-1; D not resolved. Deletions cut 5 bases from V and 0 bases from J, with 13 bases between. CDR1 is SGHNT and CDR2 is YENEEA in the germline V gene. The CDR3 runs 15 residues. The CDR3 region is CASSPPTDLNTEAFF. In nucleotides, the CDR3 is TGTGCCAGCAGCCCCCCGACGGACTTGAACACTGAAGCTTTCTTT.

The chain recombines TRBV6-5 with TRBJ1-2; D unclear. V gave up 4 bases and J gave up 4 bases, with 7 bases separating them. Germline V gene sequence: CDR1 MNHEY, CDR2 SVGAGI. This CDR3 has 12 amino acids. Written as DNA, the CDR3 is TGTGCCAGCAGTTCCAACGGCTATGGCTACACCTTC. It translates to CASSSNGYGYTF.

This chain uses TRBV7-9 with TRBJ1-2, with D perhaps TRBD1 (6 bases). V was trimmed by 5 bases and J by 1 base, leaving 14 bases between them. This CDR3 is 15 amino acids long. CDR1 and CDR2 (germline): SEHNR, FQNEAQ (reference sequence). The chain's CDR3 is CASSPQTQGNYGYTF. As DNA, the CDR3 is TGTGCCAGCAGCCCCCAAACACAGGGTAACTATGGCTACACCTTC.

The chain carries TRBV15 and TRBJ2-2; 11 bases are shared with TRBD2. The germline V gene encodes CDR1 LNHNV and CDR2 YYDKDF (reference sequence). Trimming removed 4 bases from V and 5 bases from J; junction bases left unmatched: 6. The CDR3 is 16 amino acids. The DNA of the CDR3 is TGTGCCACCAGCAAAGTAGCGGGGGGGCGGACCGGGGAGCTGTTTTTT. Translating gives CATSKVAGGRTGELFF.

The rearrangement links TRBV11-2 to TRBJ1-5; weak D call: TRBD1 (5 bases). Per germline, CDR1 SGHAT and CDR2 FQNNGV. Deletions cut 5 bases from V and 7 bases from J, with 12 bases between. There are 13 residues in the CDR3. The DNA of the CDR3 is TGTGCCAGCAGCCCCCAGGGCGACCAGCCCCAGCATTTT. This translates into CASSPQGDQPQHF.

The chain combines TRBV7-2 with TRBJ2-7; TRBD2 agrees at 8 bases. The CDR3 loop spans 12 amino acids. Germline V gene sequence: CDR1 SGHTA, CDR2 FQGNSA. The CDR3 DNA reads TGTGCGAGCGGGGGCCCCTCCTACGAGCAGTACTTC. Its translation is CASGGPSYEQYF.

The chain uses TRBV19 and TRBJ1-2; no firm D call. The V end lost 10 bases, the J end lost 0 bases, and 15 bases lay between the germline ends. Per the germline V gene, CDR1 is LNHDA and CDR2 is SQIVND (reference sequence). The CDR3 spans 14 residues. The CDR3 bases are TGTGCCACCCCCCTGGCGGAAACTAACTATGGCTACACCTTC. It yields the protein CATPLAETNYGYTF.